The 29 T cell receptor beta chains listed next were all sequenced from one sample in a study of cytomegalovirus exposure and HLA in healthy donors. Vbeta (60) and Jbeta (13) primers were used in the PCR. The method was immunoSEQ multiplex PCR; TCRdb's version includes in-frame clones alone and lacks a portion of them. The sample lists about 110,000 clones, approximately 80% occurring once. Material: PBMCs. The receptor set was obtained from a woman in her twenties or thirties in good health and CMV-seronegative.

The chain carries TRBV19 and TRBJ2-1, with 14 positions matching TRBD2. Germline lookup yields CDR1 LNHDA and CDR2 SQIVND (reference sequence). This CDR3 contains 14 residues. The V segment lost 4 bases and the J segment 12 bases; nucleotides outside the gene matches: 5. The CDR3 loop is CASSTGLAGGRQFF. The CDR3 DNA reads TGTGCCAGTAGTACCGGACTAGCGGGAGGTAGGCAGTTCTTC.

This clone was seen a single time. The rearrangement joins TRBV11-2 to TRBJ1-1; D unclear. The CDR3 is 11 amino acids. V lost 2 bases to trimming and J lost 9 bases, with 7 bases between them. Germline CDR1 and CDR2: SGHAT and FQNNGV. The CDR3 bases are TGTGCCAGCAGCTTAAGTGACAAAGCTTTCTTT. This encodes CASSLSDKAFF.

This clone was counted a single time. The genes are TRBV27 and TRBJ1-1; D is perhaps TRBD1 (6 bases). This CDR3 comprises 18 residues. Germline CDR1 reads MNHEY; CDR2 reads SMNVEV (reference sequence). V was trimmed by 7 bases and J by 4 bases, leaving 28 bases between them. CDR3 loop: CASTPTKGGMQGSTEAFF. CDR3 coding DNA: TGTGCCAGCACCCCAACGAAGGGGGGGATGCAGGGGAGCACTGAAGCTTTCTTT.

The rearrangement links TRBV7-7 to TRBJ2-7, with unresolved D. The CDR3 extends over 13 amino acids. V shed 5 bases and J shed 5 bases, with 13 bases lying between them. Germline V CDR1 and CDR2: SSHAT, FNYEAQ (reference sequence). CDR3 in DNA: TGTGCCAGCAGCCGATCTTACACCGACGAGCAGTACTTC. Translation gives CASSRSYTDEQYF.

This chain uses TRBV2 with TRBJ2-2; D possibly corresponds to TRBD2 (7 bases). Between the trimmed V and J ends, which lost 3 bases and 6 bases, there was a span of 17 bases. Germline CDR1 SNHLY, CDR2 FYNNEI. This CDR3 has 16 residues. CDR3 sequence: CASSDGRGASSGELFF. As DNA, the CDR3 is TGTGCCAGCAGTGACGGTCGGGGGGCGTCGTCCGGGGAGCTGTTTTTT.

This chain uses TRBV6-6 with TRBJ2-3; 8 bases match TRBD2. This CDR3 has 13 amino acids. V trimming: 9 bases; J trimming: 1 base; junction bases outside the gene matches: 3. Germline CDR1 and CDR2: MNHNY and SVGAGI (reference sequence). CDR3 nucleotide sequence: TGTGCCAGTCAGACTAGCGGCACAGATACGCAGTATTTT. Protein sequence: CASQTSGTDTQYF.

The chain links TRBV28 to TRBJ1-2; a weak D match, TRBD1 (5 bases). Trimming cost V 3 bases and J 6 bases, with 11 bases left between them. The CDR3 extends over 13 amino acids. Germline CDR1 reads MDHEN; CDR2 reads SYDVKM. The CDR3 sequence is CASSFQGLDGYTF. CDR3 nucleotide sequence: TGTGCCAGCAGTTTTCAGGGATTGGATGGCTACACCTTC.

The chain combines TRBV5-4 with TRBJ2-2, with D perhaps TRBD2 (7 bases). V was pared by 4 bases and J by 7 bases, with 11 bases between. This CDR3 has 13 residues. Germline V gene lookup returns CDR1 SGHNT and CDR2 YYREEE (reference sequence). DNA of the CDR3: TGTGCCAGCAGCGCGGGGGCGAACGGGGAGCTGTTTTTT. Translated, it gives CASSAGANGELFF.

The J gene is TRBJ2-5, the V gene TRBV28; TRBD2 aligns across 7 bases. Per germline, CDR1 MDHEN and CDR2 SYDVKM. The length of the CDR3 is 13 residues. V lost 6 bases to trimming and J lost 9 bases; unmatched junction nucleotides: 10. CDR3 residues: CASSIPGLRAQYF. CDR3 in DNA: TGTGCCAGCAGCATCCCGGGACTAAGGGCCCAGTACTTC.

The chain couples TRBV10-2 to TRBJ2-2; 8 bases agree with TRBD2. The V gene end was trimmed by 6 bases and the J gene end by 6 bases; junction bases not matched to a gene: 9. This CDR3 region has 15 residues. Germline loops: CDR1 WSHSY, CDR2 SAAADI. The CDR3 loop is CASRSGTRGSGELFF. The CDR3 DNA reads as TGCGCCAGCAGATCCGGGACTAGAGGGTCCGGGGAGCTGTTTTTT.

The chain has TRBV7-7 and TRBJ2-7; D gene uncertain. V was cut by 3 bases and J by 2 bases, with 8 bases left in between. The CDR3 is 13 residues long. The germline CDR1 and CDR2 sequences are SSHAT and FNYEAQ (reference sequence). The CDR3 region is CASSFAETYEQYF. In DNA form, the CDR3 reads TGTGCCAGCAGCTTTGCGGAAACCTACGAGCAGTACTTC.

The chain carries TRBV27 and TRBJ1-4, with 10 bases aligning to TRBD1. V lost 4 bases to trimming and J lost 0 bases; unmatched junction nucleotides: 5. This CDR3 is built from 17 residues. Germline CDR1 and CDR2: MNHEY and SMNVEV (reference sequence). For the CDR3, the DNA is TGTGCCAGCAGTTCTCCCGGGACAGGGGCAACTAATGAAAAACTGTTTTTT. It encodes CASSSPGTGATNEKLFF.

The chain is built from TRBV10-3 and TRBJ2-1; TRBD2 might be the D (6 bases). Germline values: CDR1 ENHRY, CDR2 SYGVKD. Trimming removed 4 bases at V and 0 bases at J, with 16 bases between. The length of the CDR3 is 17 residues. The CDR3 DNA is TGTGCCATCAGTGTGCGGGGATGGGCGTACTCCTACAATGAGCAGTTCTTC. Translated: CAISVRGWAYSYNEQFF.

V usage is TRBV28 and J usage is TRBJ1-2; D perhaps matches TRBD1 (5 bases). Trimming cost V 2 bases and J 4 bases, with 14 bases left between them. Germline-derived CDR1 and CDR2 are MDHEN and SYDVKM. The CDR3 has 15 amino acids. The CDR3 here is CASSLGQGGSYGYTF. DNA of the CDR3: TGTGCCAGCAGTTTAGGTCAGGGTGGGTCCTATGGCTACACCTTC.

CDR3 DNA sequence: TGTGCCAGCAGCTCTGGACTAGCGGGAGCAAGAGGCGGGGAGCTGTTTTTT. It translates to CASSSGLAGARGGELFF. V gene TRBV5-4 combines with J gene TRBJ2-2, with TRBD2 identical over 13 bases. V gave up 3 bases and J gave up 7 bases; unmatched junction bases: 9. The CDR3 contains 17 residues. Germline CDR1 and CDR2: SGHNT and YYREEE (reference sequence).

The chain carries TRBV5-1 and TRBJ2-2, with a possible D match to TRBD2 (6 bases). Per the germline V gene, CDR1 is SGHRS and CDR2 is YFSETQ. This CDR3 is 16 amino acids long. V shed 7 bases and J shed 2 bases, with 18 bases lying between them. The CDR3 DNA is TGCGCCAGCCAGGGAGGAGGGAATCAAAACACCGGGGAGCTGTTTTTT. It specifies CASQGGGNQNTGELFF.

This clone was seen only once. The V and J genes are TRBV5-1 and TRBJ2-3, with D uncertain. The V and J ends lost 4 bases and 8 bases respectively, with 14 bases between them. The CDR3 contains 13 residues. Germline loops: CDR1 SGHRS, CDR2 YFSETQ. CDR3 sequence (DNA): TGCGCCAGCAGCGTCGACTCCGCAGCTACGCAGTATTTT. Its protein product is CASSVDSAATQYF.

The J gene is TRBJ2-5, the V gene TRBV5-6, with TRBD1 as a possible D gene (5 bases). The J call is in doubt because the DNA end fits TRBJ2-7 better. The CDR3 is made up of 13 amino acids. Germline CDR1 is SGHDT and CDR2 is YYEEEE. The CDR3 reads CASSPTRTTEQYF. The CDR3 nucleotides read TGTGCCAGCAGCCCAACCCGGACAACCGAGCAGTACTTC.

The V call is TRBV6-1, the J call TRBJ1-2; D unclear. The V gene lost 7 bases and the J gene lost 2 bases, with 5 bases spanning the gap. Germline-derived CDR1 and CDR2 are MNHNS and SASEGT. The CDR3 is made up of 11 amino acids. The CDR3: CASTFNYGYTF. DNA for the CDR3: TGTGCCAGCACTTTCAACTATGGCTACACCTTC.

The chain is built from TRBV6-6 and TRBJ2-1; tentative D call: TRBD2 (5 bases). V was pared by 8 bases and J by 10 bases, with 12 bases between. Germline V gene sequence: CDR1 MNHNY, CDR2 SVGAGI (reference sequence). The CDR3 is made up of 11 amino acids. The CDR3 region is CASLSGMEQFF. The CDR3 nucleotides are TGTGCCAGCCTCTCGGGGATGGAGCAGTTCTTC.

The chain joins TRBV6-6 to TRBJ1-1; D is uncertain. V shed 2 bases and J shed 1 base, with 8 bases lying between them. Germline-derived CDR1 and CDR2 are MNHNY and SVGAGI (reference sequence). The CDR3 contains 14 residues. The CDR3: CASSYRRGNTEAFF. Written as DNA, the CDR3 is TGTGCCAGCAGTTACCGTCGCGGGAACACTGAAGCTTTCTTT.

The chain carries TRBV7-9 and TRBJ1-1, with D possibly matching TRBD1 (6 bases). Germline V gene data show CDR1 as SEHNR and CDR2 as FQNEAQ (reference sequence). The CDR3 contains 15 residues. V lost 4 bases and J 4 bases, leaving 16 bases between the germline ends. CDR3: CASSSGGDTGTEAFF. The CDR3 DNA reads as TGTGCCAGCAGCTCCGGGGGGGACACAGGCACTGAAGCTTTCTTT. Combining the CDR3 with reference TRBV7-9 and TRBJ1-1 gives the whole variable domain DTGVSQNPRHKITKRGQNVTFRCDPISEHNRLYWYRQTLGQGPEFLTYFQNEAQLEKSRLLSDRFSAERPKGSFSTLEIQRTEQGDSAMYLCASSSGGDTGTEAFFGQGTRLTVV.

The chain has TRBV5-4 and TRBJ1-3; 9 bases match TRBD1. This CDR3 region has 16 residues. Germline trimming cut 0 bases from V and 12 bases from J; bases unmatched to any gene: 13. Germline V gene sequence: CDR1 SGHNT, CDR2 YYREEE (reference sequence). The CDR3 region has the DNA TGTGCCAGCAGCTTGGGTCCTCGGGACAGGGCCAGTGGCATATATTTT. Its translation: CASSLGPRDRASGIYF.

This clone was seen ten or more times. The chain employs TRBV28 and TRBJ2-7; TRBD2 aligns across 10 bases. Germline loops: CDR1 MDHEN, CDR2 SYDVKM. The CDR3 runs to 14 residues. With 5 bases clipped from V and 4 bases from J, the junction kept 5 bases outside the gene matches. Written as DNA, the CDR3 is TGTGCCAGCAGTCCTTTAGCGGGAGGATACGAGCAGTACTTC. Its protein is CASSPLAGGYEQYF.

V and J are TRBV5-4 and TRBJ2-1, with TRBD2 matching 9 bases. This CDR3 spans 15 amino acids. Trimming at V came to 3 bases and at J to 2 bases, leaving 3 bases not matched to a gene. Per germline, CDR1 SGHNT and CDR2 YYREEE (reference sequence). In nucleotides, the CDR3 is TGTGCCAGCAGCTCTAGCGGGATCGCCTACAATGAGCAGTTCTTC. This gives the protein CASSSSGIAYNEQFF.

The chain couples TRBV11-2 to TRBJ2-7, with TRBD2 matching 14 bases. V was pared by 1 base and J by 5 bases, with 10 bases of the junction left unmatched. There are 18 residues in the CDR3. Germline V lookup: CDR1 SGHAT, CDR2 FQNNGV. For the CDR3, the DNA is TGTGCCAGCAGCTTAGTCCTCGGGACTAGCGGGAGTGGGGACGAGCAGTACTTC. This encodes CASSLVLGTSGSGDEQYF.

V is TRBV4-1 and J is TRBJ2-3; TRBD2 might be the D (5 bases). In germline, CDR1 is MGHRA, CDR2 YSYEKL. The V and J ends lost 1 base and 2 bases respectively, with 13 bases between them. The CDR3 extends over 16 amino acids. The CDR3 DNA follows: TGCGCCAGCAGCCAAGGATCTAGCAGGAACACAGATACGCAGTATTTT. Translation gives CASSQGSSRNTDTQYF.

There are a few counts of this clone. CDR3 amino acids: CASSAVSNEQYF. In nucleotides, the CDR3 is TGTGCCAGCAGCGCAGTTAGCAACGAGCAGTACTTC. The chain is built from TRBV5-4 and TRBJ2-7, with D hard to call. This CDR3 comprises 12 residues. Per germline, CDR1 SGHNT and CDR2 YYREEE (reference sequence). V lost 4 bases and J lost 5, with 10 bases in between.

The rearrangement uses TRBV7-9 and TRBJ2-5; TRBD2 aligns across 9 bases. J lost 0 bases, V lost 4 bases, and 6 bases had no gene match. Germline lookup yields CDR1 SEHNR and CDR2 FQNEAQ (reference sequence). The CDR3 totals 16 residues. The CDR3 bases are TGTGCCAGCAGCTACCTTAGCGGGGGATACCAAGAGACCCAGTACTTC. This translates into CASSYLSGGYQETQYF.